Listed here are 25 T cell receptor beta chains from one sample, sequenced in a study of blood T cell repertoires in COVID-19. Some clones are missing from TCRdb's copy, which holds only in-frame ones; the method was immunoSEQ multiplex PCR. This table has tens of thousands of clones, more than 70% appearing once. The sequenced sample consisted of peripheral blood. These receptors were collected from a woman aged 80 or over with acute or convalescent COVID-19.

The chain employs TRBV7-7 and TRBJ2-3; TRBD2 aligns across 10 bases. The CDR3 consists of 15 residues. With V trimmed by 6 bases and J by 1 base, 4 bases remained unmatched. Germline V gene lookup returns CDR1 SSHAT and CDR2 FNYEAQ (reference sequence). CDR3 coding DNA: TGTGCCAGCAGTTACGGACTAGCGGGCACAGATACGCAGTATTTT. Its translation: CASSYGLAGTDTQYF. The complete variable domain, with remaining parts taken from reference TRBV7-7 and TRBJ2-3, reads GAGVSQSPRYKVTKRGQDVTLRCDPISSHATLYWYQQALGQGPEFLTYFNYEAQPDKSGLPSDRFSAERPEGSISTLTIQRTEQRDSAMYRCASSYGLAGTDTQYFGPGTRLTVL.

V and J are TRBV4-1 and TRBJ1-1; 11 bases match TRBD1. The CDR3 loop spans 14 amino acids. Germline V CDR1 and CDR2: MGHRA, YSYEKL. V gave up 0 bases and J gave up 8 bases; unmatched junction bases: 2. The DNA for the CDR3 is TGCGCCAGCAGCCAAGAGGGACAGGGGGTCGAAGCTTTCTTT. It codes for CASSQEGQGVEAFF.

V usage is TRBV30 and J usage is TRBJ1-1; 7 bases are a match to TRBD1. Unmatched junction bases numbered 7, after V lost 5 bases and J lost 4 bases. The CDR3 spans 13 residues. Per germline, CDR1 GTSNPN and CDR2 SVGIG (reference sequence). CDR3 sequence reads: CAWAIGQVTEAFF. The CDR3 DNA follows: TGTGCCTGGGCAATCGGACAGGTCACTGAAGCTTTCTTT.

This clone has only a few counts. This chain uses TRBV5-1 with TRBJ2-1; a possible D gene is TRBD1 (6 bases). The germline V gene encodes CDR1 SGHRS and CDR2 YFSETQ. The length of the CDR3 is 12 residues. The ends were cut back, 2 bases at V and 6 bases at J, with 6 bases in the middle. CDR3 coding DNA: TGCGCCAGCAGCTTACAGGGCAATGAGCAGTTCTTC. It yields the protein CASSLQGNEQFF.

The rearrangement joins TRBV5-1 to TRBJ2-3; D not certain. Trimming stripped 0 bases from V and 9 bases from J, with 11 bases between. The CDR3 covers 13 residues. Germline CDR1 and CDR2: SGHRS and YFSETQ. The CDR3 region is CASSLGRAVTQYF. DNA of the CDR3: TGCGCCAGCAGCTTGGGAAGAGCTGTAACGCAGTATTTT. Variable domain in full (rest from reference TRBV5-1 and TRBJ2-3): KAGVTQTPRYLIKTRGQQVTLSCSPISGHRSVSWYQQTPGQGLQFLFEYFSETQRNKGNFPGRFSGRQFSNSRSEMNVSTLELGDSALYLCASSLGRAVTQYFGPGTRLTVL.

This clone appeared a single time. V and J are TRBV3-1 (or the pseudogene TRBV3-2) and TRBJ1-6; D uncertain. V lost 0 bases, J lost 6 bases, and 9 bases lay in between. Germline V gives CDR1 LGHDT, CDR2 YNNKEL (reference sequence). This CDR3 comprises 15 residues. The CDR3 DNA sequence: TGTGCCAGCAGCCAAGATGGGGAGGGTAATTCACCCCTCCACTTT. This codes for CASSQDGEGNSPLHF.

This clone has a single count. The genes are TRBV3-1 (or the pseudogene TRBV3-2) and TRBJ1-3, with unresolved D. The CDR3 extends over 17 amino acids. From germline, CDR1 is LGHDT and CDR2 YNNKEL (reference sequence). Trimming took 1 base from V and 2 from J, leaving 15 bases between them. This chain's CDR3 is CASSQGETWAAGNTIYF. The CDR3 DNA reads as TGTGCCAGCAGCCAAGGAGAGACCTGGGCAGCTGGAAACACCATATATTTT.

The chain is built from TRBV7-8 and TRBJ1-4, with 8 bases fitting TRBD1. Germline CDR1 is SGHVS and CDR2 is FQNEAQ. This CDR3 spans 15 amino acids. Trimming removed 4 bases from V and 6 bases from J; junction bases left unmatched: 7. CDR3 protein: CASSSQGAGYEKLFF. The DNA of the CDR3 is TGTGCCAGCAGCTCCCAGGGGGCGGGATATGAAAAACTGTTTTTT.

The rearrangement links TRBV29-1 to TRBJ2-1; no firm D call. Trimming left V 3 bases short and J 0 bases short, with 6 bases between. The CDR3 covers 13 residues. Germline CDR1 and CDR2: SQVTM and ANQGSEA. CDR3 loop: CSVDPSSYNEQFF. DNA for the CDR3: TGCAGCGTTGATCCCAGCTCCTACAATGAGCAGTTCTTC.

The table lists this clone with a count of one. The chain is built from TRBV5-1 and TRBJ1-3; unclear D gene. Trimming took 4 bases from V and 2 from J, leaving 13 bases between them. Germline V lookup: CDR1 SGHRS, CDR2 YFSETQ. CDR3 size: 15 residues. The CDR3 coding sequence is TGCGCCAGCAGCCACAACAGAGCCCCTGGAAACACCATATATTTT. This encodes CASSHNRAPGNTIYF.

The chain has TRBV27 and TRBJ1-6, with D perhaps matching TRBD1 (5 bases). The V end was cut by 1 base, the J end by 9 bases, with 10 bases between. Germline V gives CDR1 MNHEY, CDR2 SMNVEV (reference sequence). This CDR3 contains 14 residues. The CDR3 spells CASSLWQGGSPLHF. The CDR3 DNA sequence: TGTGCCAGCAGTTTATGGCAGGGAGGTTCACCCCTCCACTTT.

This chain's CDR3 is CASNERGGRYNEQFF. CDR3 in DNA: TGTGCCAGCAACGAAAGAGGGGGCAGGTACAATGAGCAGTTCTTC. The chain links TRBV28 to TRBJ2-1; 7 positions match TRBD1. Trimming removed 7 bases from V and 4 bases from J; junction bases left unmatched: 10. Per germline, CDR1 MDHEN and CDR2 SYDVKM. The CDR3 has 15 residues.

The rearrangement joins TRBV19 to TRBJ1-5; D is uncertain. The V end was cut by 6 bases, the J end by 9 bases, with 18 bases between. Germline V gene sequence: CDR1 LNHDA, CDR2 SQIVND (reference sequence). The CDR3 sequence is 14 residues long. The CDR3 DNA sequence: TGTGCCAGTAGGTTCGGAGGTAATGGAGGGCCCCAGCATTTT. Amino acids: CASRFGGNGGPQHF. Full variable domain (missing parts from reference TRBV19 and TRBJ1-5): DGGITQSPKYLFRKEGQNVTLSCEQNLNHDAMYWYRQDPGQGLRLIYYSQIVNDFQKGDIAEGYSVSREKKESFPLTVTSAQKNPTAFYLCASRFGGNGGPQHFGDGTRLSIL.

V gene TRBV7-2 combines with J gene TRBJ2-5; no clear D gene. This CDR3 spans 14 amino acids. Germline loops: CDR1 SGHTA, CDR2 FQGNSA. Trimming took off 5 bases at V and 5 bases at J, with 15 bases between the two ends. DNA of the CDR3: TGTGCCAGCAGCCCCCGAGCCCGCTGGGAGACCCAGTACTTC. Amino acid sequence: CASSPRARWETQYF.

The chain carries TRBV11-2 and TRBJ1-4, with D perhaps matching TRBD1 (5 bases). The CDR3 contains 16 residues. The germline gives CDR1 SGHAT, CDR2 FQNNGV. V was shortened by 5 bases and J by 10 bases, with 23 bases between the two germline ends. Written as DNA, the CDR3 is TGTGCCAGCAGCCCCGGGGGGGGAAGGGACCCTGGAAAACTGTTTTTT. Translated, it gives CASSPGGGRDPGKLFF.

The V gene is TRBV6-5, the J gene TRBJ1-2; D is unclear. Germline lookup yields CDR1 MNHEY and CDR2 SVGAGI. The V end was cut by 0 bases, the J end by 5 bases, with 16 bases between. This CDR3 has 16 amino acids. CDR3 in amino acids: CASSYSSAGGLYGYTF. The CDR3 nucleotides read TGTGCCAGCAGTTACTCTTCCGCGGGTGGTCTGTATGGCTACACCTTC.

The V call is TRBV18, the J call TRBJ2-1; 12 bases map to TRBD2. Germline CDR1 and CDR2: KGHSH and LQKENI. V gave up 8 bases and J gave up 8 bases; unmatched junction bases: 4. CDR3 length equals 13 residues. The chain's CDR3 is CASRTSGVYEQFF. CDR3 DNA: TGTGCCAGCCGGACTAGCGGGGTTTATGAGCAGTTCTTC.

The V call is TRBV7-9, the J call TRBJ1-6; D is uncertain. This CDR3 is 14 amino acids long. The germline gives CDR1 SEHNR, CDR2 FQNEAQ (reference sequence). Trimming stripped 8 bases from V and 8 bases from J, with 16 bases between. DNA for the CDR3: TGTGCCAGCGGGATGGGATACGGGGATTCACCCCTCCACTTT. This gives the protein CASGMGYGDSPLHF.

This clone appeared a few times. The rearrangement links TRBV6-2 or TRBV6-3 to TRBJ2-2, with D possibly matching TRBD2 (6 bases). This CDR3 is built from 16 residues. The ends were cut back, 5 bases at V and 7 bases at J, with 20 bases in the middle. CDR1 and CDR2 (germline): MNHEY, SVGEGT. The DNA of the CDR3 is TGTGCCAGCAGTCCCCCCGGGCGCCGGGGGAACGGGGAGCTGTTTTTT. Translated, it gives CASSPPGRRGNGELFF.

J is TRBJ1-6 and V is TRBV18, with 8 bases fitting TRBD1. J gave up 10 bases and V 5 bases, and 7 bases lay outside the gene matches. The germline V gene encodes CDR1 KGHSH and CDR2 LQKENI. There are 14 residues in the CDR3. The CDR3 region has the DNA TGTGCCAGCTCATCTGGACAGGGAACATCACCCCTCCACTTT. It codes for CASSSGQGTSPLHF.

The chain recombines TRBV2 with TRBJ2-3; D is ambiguous. The ends were cut back, 6 bases at V and 6 bases at J, with 13 bases in the middle. Germline values: CDR1 SNHLY, CDR2 FYNNEI. This CDR3 has 13 amino acids. The CDR3 protein is CASRNPPGDTQYF. CDR3 sequence (DNA): TGTGCCAGCAGGAACCCCCCGGGTGATACGCAGTATTTT.

The chain combines TRBV28 with TRBJ1-6; D is ambiguous. The CDR3 contains 14 residues. The germline V and J ends were trimmed by 7 bases and 7 bases, with 14 bases remaining between them. Germline loops: CDR1 MDHEN, CDR2 SYDVKM. CDR3 bases: TGTGCCAGCACCTTAGTCCTAACCAATTCACCCCTCCACTTT. This sequence encodes CASTLVLTNSPLHF.

The rearrangement uses TRBV4-1 and TRBJ2-3; 8 nucleotides match TRBD1. The CDR3 totals 16 residues. J gave up 3 bases and V 0 bases, and 5 bases lay outside the gene matches. CDR1 is MGHRA, CDR2 YSYEKL, per germline. The CDR3 loop is CASSQDGQGRTDTQYF. The CDR3 bases are TGCGCCAGCAGCCAAGATGGACAGGGAAGGACAGATACGCAGTATTTT.

The chain is built from TRBV30 and TRBJ1-1, with D possibly matching TRBD1 (5 bases). V dropped 0 bases and J dropped 3 bases, with 8 bases sitting between them. Germline CDR1 is GTSNPN and CDR2 is SVGIG (reference sequence). The length of the CDR3 is 13 residues. CDR3 region: CAWSVRGDTEAFF. The CDR3 region has the DNA TGTGCCTGGAGTGTACGGGGGGACACTGAAGCTTTCTTT.

This chain uses TRBV19 with TRBJ2-1; 11 bases map to TRBD2. The CDR3 extends over 17 amino acids. CDR1 LNHDA and CDR2 SQIVND come from the germline V gene (reference sequence). Losses at the gene ends were 2 bases for V and 4 bases for J; bases not matched to a gene: 7. The CDR3 region has the DNA TGTGCCAGTAGTATAATACCGGGACTAGCGGATTACAATGAGCAGTTCTTC. Its protein product is CASSIIPGLADYNEQFF.